This TCR beta chain comes out of a study of blood T cell repertoires in COVID-19 (dated by TCRdb to the early 2020s). For the wider study: The collaborator samples originated in the United States, Italy and Spain and spanned the acute and convalescent phases of COVID-19. The prospective study material was composed of cDNA or gDNA derived from T cells, B-cell-depleted T cells, or PBMCs. Deeply sampled blood TCRbeta repertoires from subjects exposed to, actively infected with, or recovered from COVID-19 were included in the dataset. The repertoires were released in a freely available public database meant as a resource for research on the immune response to SARS-CoV-2. Samples were obtained from the ongoing ImmuneRACE study (first 160 participants) and from over 1,000 subjects provided by 6 global collaborators. Nearly every sample came with metadata listing a de-identified subject ID, COVID-19 status, age in years and sex. HLA class I and class II types, where available, came from metadata supplied by the sample provider rather than from assay-based typing.

What the authors observed across the whole study: Clinical and demographic metadata were provided uncurated, with the amount varying by source and participant.

Each collaborating institution followed its own protocols to collect whole blood in K2EDTA tubes. For TCRbeta analysis, collaborators shipped samples as frozen whole blood, isolated PBMCs, or DNA extracted from either of those sample types. The V end loses 8 bases and the J end loses 8 bases, and a stretch of 16 bases separates them. Per the germline V gene, SQVTM is the CDR1 and ANQGSEA is the CDR2. The CDR3, cysteine through phenylalanine, is 12 amino acids long. Only CDR3 DNA is held: 36 bases, read in frame from base 1. Remarks on this clone: Its antigen specificity is not known. Per-nucleotide qualities are absent, and no much larger clonotype sits a single base away.

TCRbeta CDR3 regions were amplified from genomic DNA using the immunoSEQ Assay, a bias-controlled multiplex PCR. The authors processed their data as follows. The number of nucleated cells in each sample was estimated by amplification of reference gene primers within the assay. To quantify the absolute abundance of each unique TCRbeta CDR3 rearrangement, sequence reads were collapsed and filtered. For each sample, productive Simpson clonality was calculated as the square root of Simpson's diversity index across productive rearrangements. Drawn from immuneACCESS, this table holds only the in-frame rearrangements with V and J called that TCRdb kept. Clones are partly lost; checked studies trace under half to an unresolved V gene and leave the rest unexplained. The DNA was the basis for D and trimming; V, J and clone size are from that table. The sample data list under 75,000 clones, and around 76% of these were observed just once. The ten largest clones capture approximately 55% of the sample.

The sample consisted of peripheral blood. The chain is assembled from TRBV29-1 and TRBJ2-4; the D region possibly corresponds to TRBD2 (6 bases align). The TCR originated in a woman aged 80 or over with acute or convalescent COVID-19. The DNA sequence reads TGCAGCTTCTCCGGTTGGGAGGACATTCAGTACTTC. It encodes CSFSGWEDIQYF.